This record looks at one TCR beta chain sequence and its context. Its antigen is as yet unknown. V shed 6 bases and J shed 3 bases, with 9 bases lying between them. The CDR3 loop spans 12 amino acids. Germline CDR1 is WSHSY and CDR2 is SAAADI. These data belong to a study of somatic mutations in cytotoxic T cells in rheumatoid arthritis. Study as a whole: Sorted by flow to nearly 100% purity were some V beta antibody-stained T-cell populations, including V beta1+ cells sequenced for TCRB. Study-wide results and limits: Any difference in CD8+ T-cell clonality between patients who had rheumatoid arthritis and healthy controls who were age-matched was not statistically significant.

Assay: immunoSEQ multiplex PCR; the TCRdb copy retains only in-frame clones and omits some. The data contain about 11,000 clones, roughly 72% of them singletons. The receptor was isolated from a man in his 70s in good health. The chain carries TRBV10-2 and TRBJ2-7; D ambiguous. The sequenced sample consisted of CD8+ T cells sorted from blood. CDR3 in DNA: TGCGCCAGCAGCGCCGTCCTCTACGAGCAGTACTTC. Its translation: CASSAVLYEQYF.